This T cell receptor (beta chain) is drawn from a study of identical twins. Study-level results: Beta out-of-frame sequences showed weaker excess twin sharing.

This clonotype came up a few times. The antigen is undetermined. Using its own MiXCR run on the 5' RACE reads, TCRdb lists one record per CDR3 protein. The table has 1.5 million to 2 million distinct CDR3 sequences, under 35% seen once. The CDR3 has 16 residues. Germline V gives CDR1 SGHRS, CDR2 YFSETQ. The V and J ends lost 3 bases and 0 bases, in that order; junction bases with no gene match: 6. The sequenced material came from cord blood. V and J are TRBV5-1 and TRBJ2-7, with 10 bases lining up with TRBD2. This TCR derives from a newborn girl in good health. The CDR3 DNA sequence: TGCGCCAGCAGCTACACCAGCGGGAGGGGCTCCTACGAGCAGTACTTC. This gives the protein CASSYTSGRGSYEQYF.